The 21 T cell receptor beta chains listed next were all sequenced from one sample in a study of chronic HIV infection and antiretroviral therapy. MiXCR, run by TCRdb on the 5' RACE reads, gives a single entry per CDR3 protein. The repertoire consists of just over 30,000 distinct CDR3 sequences, with 8% to 10% occurring once and the leading ten covering about 2.5%. Sequencing was performed on peripheral blood. Receptors were obtained from an adult who had HIV and had not received antiretroviral therapy, or was an uninfected healthy control (not recorded which).

In this sample, this clonotype turned up many times. The chain couples TRBV5-5 to TRBJ2-4, with 7 bases fitting TRBD1. Germline lookup yields CDR1 SGHKS and CDR2 YYEKEE (reference sequence). The CDR3 extends over 16 amino acids. V lost 1 base and J lost 0; bases outside the gene matches: 4. The CDR3 spells CASSLRQGLAKNIQYF. The CDR3, as DNA: TGTGCCAGCAGCTTGAGACAGGGTCTAGCCAAAAACATTCAGTACTTC.

In DNA form, the CDR3 reads TGTGCCAGCAGTCTTAGCGGGGGAAACTACAATGAGCAGTTCTTC. This sequence encodes CASSLSGGNYNEQFF. This chain links TRBV7-2 with TRBJ2-1, with 9 nucleotides matching TRBD2. Germline V gene sequence: CDR1 SGHTA, CDR2 FQGNSA. With 6 bases clipped from V and 3 bases from J, the junction kept 6 bases outside the gene matches. The CDR3 covers 15 residues.

This clonotype was seen repeatedly, ten times or more. V usage is TRBV6-4 and J usage is TRBJ2-5, with TRBD2 as a possible D gene (5 bases). The CDR3 sequence is 13 residues long. Between the trimmed V and J ends, which lost 8 bases and 5 bases, there was a span of 15 bases. Germline CDR1 reads MRHNA; CDR2 reads SNTAGT. The CDR3 DNA follows: TGTGCCAGCTCTCGGGAAGCCCGGGAGACCCAGTACTTC. It codes for CASSREARETQYF.

This clonotype was counted a few times. V usage is TRBV5-1 and J usage is TRBJ1-6; D not resolved. Germline assignment: CDR1 SGHRS and CDR2 YFSETQ. V dropped 4 bases and J dropped 7 bases, with 15 bases sitting between them. This CDR3 is built from 15 residues. The CDR3 is CASSPMRGGNSPLHF. The CDR3 DNA reads TGCGCCAGCAGCCCGATGCGGGGTGGGAATTCACCCCTCCACTTT.

This clonotype was observed many times. The chain links TRBV12-5 to TRBJ2-1; possible D gene TRBD1, 6 bases. This CDR3 region has 18 residues. The germline V gene has CDR1 LGHNT and CDR2 FRNRAP. The V end lost 0 bases, the J end lost 3 bases, and 18 bases lay between the germline ends. This CDR3 reads CASGLVRGGSRIYNEQFF. CDR3 in DNA: TGTGCTAGTGGTTTGGTAAGAGGGGGTAGTAGGATCTACAATGAGCAGTTCTTC.

This clonotype has at least ten counts. V gene TRBV7-9 combines with J gene TRBJ2-1; D not resolved. Germline V CDR1 and CDR2: SEHNR, FQNEAQ (reference sequence). The CDR3 is 16 amino acids. V lost 5 bases and J 1 base, leaving 15 bases between the germline ends. Here the CDR3 DNA reads TGTGCCAGCAGCCCTACCGTTTTATCATCCTACAATGAGCAGTTCTTC. Its translation: CASSPTVLSSYNEQFF.

In its sample, this clonotype was seen a few times. This chain joins TRBV2 and TRBJ2-7, with TRBD1 matching 7 bases. CDR1 and CDR2 (germline): SNHLY, FYNNEI. The CDR3 contains 13 residues. Trimming at V came to 8 bases and at J to 7 bases, leaving 11 bases not matched to a gene. The CDR3 spells CASGRQGAPEQYF. The DNA for the CDR3 is TGTGCCAGCGGCCGACAGGGAGCCCCAGAGCAGTACTTC.

This chain links TRBV15 with TRBJ1-2, with D unclear. This CDR3 contains 14 residues. Germline assignment: CDR1 LNHNV and CDR2 YYDKDF (reference sequence). V shed 0 bases and J shed 4 bases, with 9 bases lying between them. The CDR3 region has the DNA TGTGCCACCAGCAGAGATCACGGATGCTATGGCTACACCTTC. It specifies CATSRDHGCYGYTF.

Regarding this clonotype: A much larger clone differs by one base, so this may be a read error. Without the conserved terminal phenylalanine or tryptophan, this CDR3 likely stems from a read error. The chain carries TRBV6-5 and TRBJ1-6; D might be TRBD1 (5 bases). Germline CDR1 is MNHEY and CDR2 is SVGAGI. The CDR3 contains 15 residues. V lost 2 bases to trimming and J lost 3 bases, with 8 bases between them. In nucleotides, the CDR3 is TGTGCCAGCAGTTACAGCGGGGGCTATAATTCACCCCTCCACTAT. It codes for CASSYSGGYNSPLHY.

This clonotype was seen only a few times. This chain uses TRBV29-1 with TRBJ1-4; no clear D gene. Germline CDR1 reads SQVTM; CDR2 reads ANQGSEA. Trimming cost V 8 bases and J 4 bases, with 14 bases left between them. This CDR3 contains 13 residues. The CDR3 nucleotides are TGCAGCTCCTCCGACGGGTTTAATGAAAAACTGTTTTTT. This gives the protein CSSSDGFNEKLFF.

This clonotype was seen repeatedly, ten times or more. The chain couples TRBV28 to TRBJ1-6, with a tentative D call TRBD1 (6 bases). V lost 2 bases and J 8 bases, leaving 13 bases between the germline ends. There are 15 residues in the CDR3. Germline-derived CDR1 and CDR2 are MDHEN and SYDVKM. The CDR3 sequence: CASSLRGSNYSPLHF. CDR3 sequence (DNA): TGTGCCAGCAGTTTAAGGGGGTCTAATTATTCACCCCTCCACTTT.

This clonotype has ten or more counts. The chain links TRBV29-1 to TRBJ2-3, with a tentative D call TRBD2 (6 bases). This CDR3 is 10 amino acids long. Germline-derived CDR1 and CDR2 are SQVTM and ANQGSEA. The CDR3 here is CAGSQDTQYF. CDR3 in DNA: TGCGCGGGGTCACAAGATACGCAGTATTTT.

The chain carries TRBV5-1 and TRBJ2-3; no clear D gene. V was clipped by 0 bases and J by 3 bases, with 14 bases between them. The CDR3 has 16 residues. Germline V gene data show CDR1 as SGHRS and CDR2 as YFSETQ. CDR3 sequence reads: CASSLVRTAGTDTQYF. The CDR3 DNA reads as TGCGCCAGCAGCTTGGTCCGGACCGCCGGAACAGATACGCAGTATTTT. Filled out from reference TRBV5-1 and TRBJ2-3, the complete variable domain reads KAGVTQTPRYLIKTRGQQVTLSCSPISGHRSVSWYQQTPGQGLQFLFEYFSETQRNKGNFPGRFSGRQFSNSRSEMNVSTLELGDSALYLCASSLVRTAGTDTQYFGPGTRLTVL.

This clonotype was recorded at least ten times. The CDR3 spells CASSPPGRQEQYF. Written as DNA, the CDR3 is TGTGCCAGCAGTCCCCCGGGCCGCCAGGAGCAGTACTTC. The chain uses TRBV27 and TRBJ2-7; D not resolved. Germline V gene lookup returns CDR1 MNHEY and CDR2 SMNVEV (reference sequence). V was pared by 5 bases and J by 7 bases, with 15 bases between. This CDR3 has 13 residues.

The chain uses TRBV7-2 and TRBJ1-3; no reliable D call. Between the trimmed V and J ends, which lost 1 base and 0 bases, there was a span of 7 bases. Germline-derived CDR1 and CDR2 are SGHTA and FQGNSA. The CDR3 extends over 15 amino acids. CDR3 region: CASSLGADSGNTIYF. The DNA of the CDR3 is TGTGCCAGCAGCTTAGGTGCTGACTCTGGAAACACCATATATTTT.

There are a few counts of this clonotype. The V call is TRBV7-9, the J call TRBJ1-6, with 8 bases matching TRBD1. Germline V CDR1 and CDR2: SEHNR, FQNEAQ (reference sequence). Trimming removed 2 bases from V and 7 bases from J; junction bases left unmatched: 4. CDR3 size: 15 residues. The CDR3 nucleotides are TGTGCCAGCAGCTTACTGGGACAGGTGAATTCACCCCTCCACTTT. As protein: CASSLLGQVNSPLHF.

This clonotype was found a few times. CDR3 amino acids: CASSQGRGGNQPQHF. In DNA, the CDR3 is TGTGCCAGCAGCCAAGGCAGGGGAGGCAATCAGCCCCAGCATTTT. The chain employs TRBV3-1 and TRBJ1-5, with D possibly TRBD1 on 6 matching bases. This CDR3 has 15 amino acids. CDR1 is LGHDT, CDR2 YNNKEL, per germline (reference sequence). V lost 1 base and J 2 bases, leaving 9 bases between the germline ends.

This clonotype was found a few times. This chain connects TRBV29-1 to TRBJ2-1, with D perhaps given as TRBD1 or TRBD2 (6 bases each). CDR3 length: 15 residues. Germline CDR1 is SQVTM and CDR2 is ANQGSEA. Trimming took 6 bases from V and 4 from J, leaving 19 bases between them. The CDR3 nucleotides read TGCAGCGTCCCCAAGGGGGGACGCCAGTACAATGAGCAGTTCTTC. Translating gives CSVPKGGRQYNEQFF.

This clonotype was observed many times. The chain links TRBV7-6 to TRBJ2-2; the D gene could be TRBD1 or TRBD2 (5 bases each). The CDR3 is made up of 15 amino acids. V was pared by 1 base and J by 5 bases, with 11 bases between. The germline CDR1 and CDR2 sequences are SGHVS and FNYEAQ. The CDR3 spells CASSLVVGETGELFF. The CDR3 region has the DNA TGTGCCAGCAGCTTAGTTGTGGGGGAAACCGGGGAGCTGTTTTTT.

This clonotype showed up many times. The V call is TRBV5-1, the J call TRBJ2-1, with D possibly TRBD2 on 5 matching bases. Trimming shortened V by 3 bases and J by 7 bases, and 14 bases separated the two germline ends. The germline CDR1 and CDR2 sequences are SGHRS and YFSETQ. The CDR3 spans 14 residues. CDR3 sequence reads: CASSWGVGENEQFF. CDR3 nucleotides: TGCGCCAGCAGCTGGGGAGTCGGCGAAAATGAGCAGTTCTTC.

Many counts were recorded for this clonotype. The chain employs TRBV10-3 and TRBJ2-1, with TRBD2 matching 9 bases. The CDR3 is made up of 16 amino acids. Unmatched junction bases numbered 11, after V lost 6 bases and J lost 5 bases. Germline V CDR1 and CDR2: ENHRY, SYGVKD. The CDR3 spells CAIRMRVAGVNNEQFF. The CDR3, as DNA: TGTGCCATCAGAATGAGGGTAGCGGGGGTAAACAATGAGCAGTTCTTC.